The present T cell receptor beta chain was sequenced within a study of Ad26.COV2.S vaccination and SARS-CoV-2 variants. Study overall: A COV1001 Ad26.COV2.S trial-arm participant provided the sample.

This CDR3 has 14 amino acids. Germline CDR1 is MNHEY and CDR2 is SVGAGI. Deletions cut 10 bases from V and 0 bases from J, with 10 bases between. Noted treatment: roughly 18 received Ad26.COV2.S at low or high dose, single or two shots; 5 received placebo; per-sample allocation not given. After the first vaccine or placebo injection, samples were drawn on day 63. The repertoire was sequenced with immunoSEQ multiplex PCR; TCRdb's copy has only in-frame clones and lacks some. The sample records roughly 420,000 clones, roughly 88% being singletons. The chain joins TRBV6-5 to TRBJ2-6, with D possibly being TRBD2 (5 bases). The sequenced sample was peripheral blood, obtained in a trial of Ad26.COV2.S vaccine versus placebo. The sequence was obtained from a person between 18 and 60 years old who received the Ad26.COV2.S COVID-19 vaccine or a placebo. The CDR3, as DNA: TGTGCCACTGCGGGTCTCTCTGGGGCCAACGTCCTGACTTTC. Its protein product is CATAGLSGANVLTF.